The rows below give T cell receptor beta chains drawn from one sample of a study of T cell responses to AZD1222 COVID-19 vaccine. TCRdb keeps only in-frame clones here, not all; method: immunoSEQ multiplex PCR. The sample carries tens of thousands of clones, about 85% recorded once. Sample: peripheral blood, taken on day 0 of AZD1222 vaccination. The receptors stem from an adult in good health. Each CDR3 is given with its conserved first and last residue. The D gene is left open where the match is weak. Clone size is given for some rows only: seen once, a few or many times, or a class if the clone is expanded.

>TRBJ1-1|TRBV5-1|-|-
TGCGCCAGCAGCTTGGCGGACAGGAACACTGAAGCTTTCTTT
CASSLADRNTEAFF
>TRBJ2-3|TRBV9|-|TRBD2
TGTGCCAGCAGCGTTGGACTAGCGAGCACAGATACGCAGTATTTT
CASSVGLASTDTQYF
>TRBJ1-1|TRBV5-6|-|TRBD1
TGTGCCAGCAGCTCACAGGGGGAAGCTTTCTTT
CASSSQGEAFF
>TRBJ2-1|TRBV5-4|-|TRBD2
TGTGCCAGCAACCCTCGGGGACTAGCGGGAGCCTCCTACAATGAGCAGTTCTTC
CASNPRGLAGASYNEQFF
>TRBJ2-3|TRBV7-3|-|TRBD2
TGTGCCAGCAGCTTAGCCCCCGTAGCGGGAGGCACAGATACGCAGTATTTT
CASSLAPVAGGTDTQYF
>TRBJ1-2|TRBV4-2|once|TRBD1
TGTGCCAGCAGCCAACTGGGACAGGGCTCATCCGGCTATGGCTACACCTTC
CASSQLGQGSSGYGYTF
>TRBJ2-2|TRBV7-6|once|-
TGTGCCAGCAGCCCATTACGACTCGCGAACACCGGGGAGCTGTTTTTT
CASSPLRLANTGELFF
>TRBJ2-1|TRBV7-2|-|-
TGTGCCAGCAGCTCCCCCGGACCCTACAATGAGCAGTTCTTC
CASSSPGPYNEQFF
>TRBJ1-2|TRBV20-1|-|-
TGCAGTGCTTCGGGGGAGGATGGCTACACCTTC
CSASGEDGYTF
>TRBJ2-1|TRBV9|once|TRBD2
TGTGCCAGCAGCCTCACAGGGACTAGCGGGGTCTACAATGAGCAGTTCTTC
CASSLTGTSGVYNEQFF
>TRBJ1-1|TRBV4-1|few|-
TGCGCCAGCAGCCAAGACGAGGAACGGACCCTCAGGGAAGCTTTCTTT
CASSQDEERTLREAFF
>TRBJ1-1|TRBV5-3|-|-
TGTGCCAGAAGCTTGAAGTCAGGATCCTCAGCTGAAGCTTTCTTT
CARSLKSGSSAEAFF
>TRBJ1-1|TRBV6-5|-|-
TGTGCCAGCAAGGCGGGGTTGAACACTGAAGCTTTCTTT
CASKAGLNTEAFF
>TRBJ1-1|TRBV30|-|-
TGTGCCTGGAGTGTACTAGGAGGGAACACTGAAGCTTTCTTT
CAWSVLGGNTEAFF
>TRBJ2-1|TRBV5-4|-|TRBD1
TGTGCCAGCAGCCAAGGACAGGGGTCCTACAATGAGCAGTTCTTC
CASSQGQGSYNEQFF
>TRBJ1-2|TRBV25-1|-|-
TGTGCCAGCAGTGCCCTCTATGGCTACACCTTC
CASSALYGYTF
>TRBJ2-1|TRBV7-2|-|-
TGTGCCAGCAGCCAACCGGGCCCTAAACGCAATGAGCAGTTCTTC
CASSQPGPKRNEQFF
>TRBJ1-6|TRBV2|-|-
TGTGCCAGCAGTGCACAGAGCTCCTATAATTCACCCCTCCACTTT
CASSAQSSYNSPLHF
>TRBJ2-4|TRBV15|-|TRBD2
TGTGCCACCGGGAGGGGTAGCGGGAGAATAAACATTCAGTACTTC
CATGRGSGRINIQYF
>TRBJ1-1|TRBV4-1|-|-
TGCGCCAGCAGCCAATTTGGACGGAACACTGAAGCTTTCTTT
CASSQFGRNTEAFF
>TRBJ1-4|TRBV20-1|-|TRBD1
TGCAGTGCTAGTAGATCGACAGGGTTAACGAAACTGTTTTTT
CSASRSTGLTKLFF
>TRBJ1-2|TRBV27|-|TRBD1
TGTGCCAGCAGTTTATCGAACCAGGGGGCCTATGGCTACACCTTC
CASSLSNQGAYGYTF
>TRBJ1-1|TRBV6-5|-|-
TGTGCCAGCAGGATGGAGACGGGGATTTCCACTGAAGCTTTCTTT
CASRMETGISTEAFF
>TRBJ1-5|TRBV18|-|-
TGTGCCAGCTCACAGGATAGCAATCAGCCCCAGCATTTT
CASSQDSNQPQHF
>TRBJ1-1|TRBV7-2|-|-
TGTGCCAGCAGCTCACCAGGGCCTGAAGCTTTCTTT
CASSSPGPEAFF
>TRBJ2-5|TRBV18|-|-
TGTGCCAGCTCACCTCGGGGGGCGCAAGGAGAGACCCAGTACTTC
CASSPRGAQGETQYF